This T cell receptor (beta chain) was recovered during a study of blood T cell repertoires in COVID-19. Assay: immunoSEQ multiplex PCR; the TCRdb copy retains only in-frame clones and omits some. The sample shows approximately 300,000 clones, over 70% of them seen only once. The germline V and J ends were trimmed by 1 base and 4 bases, with 16 bases remaining between them. The CDR3 covers 16 residues. Per germline, CDR1 LGHNA and CDR2 YSLEER. The TCR comes from a woman aged 45-59 years with acute or convalescent COVID-19. The chain recombines TRBV4-3 with TRBJ1-2; a weak D match, TRBD1 (6 bases). The specimen sequenced was peripheral blood. The chain's CDR3 is CASSQANRVDVYGYTF. The CDR3 nucleotides read TGCGCCAGCAGCCAAGCGAACAGGGTGGACGTCTATGGCTACACCTTC.